The clone carrying this TCR beta chain was picked up a small number of times. The authors prepared the TCRbeta library with unique molecular identifiers. TCRdb itself ran the PCR reads through MiXCR, one entry per CDR3 protein. Of about 580,000 distinct CDR3 sequences listed, 20% to 30% are singletons. This entry is derived from a study of T-cell reconstitution after alpha-beta-depleted transplantation in children. The junction had 16 bases not matched to a gene; V was cut back by 5 bases and J by 3 bases. Germline CDR1 SGHAT, CDR2 FQDESV (reference sequence). This CDR3 has 18 amino acids. This receptor was obtained from a boy under three years old with Wiskott-Aldrich syndrome, due to receive a stem cell transplant. V gene TRBV11-1 combines with J gene TRBJ1-1; the match to TRBD1 covers 9 bases. The sequenced sample was PBMCs, obtained before TCRalphabeta/CD19-depleted stem cell transplant. The CDR3 spells CASSVGWGTGKTHTEAFF. The DNA for the CDR3 is TGTGCCAGCAGCGTGGGTTGGGGGACAGGGAAGACGCACACTGAAGCTTTCTTT. The full variable domain, its missing parts supplied by reference TRBV11-1 and TRBJ1-1, is EAEVAQSPRYKITEKSQAVAFWCDPISGHATLYWYRQILGQGPELLVQFQDESVVDDSQLPKDRFSAERLKGVDSTLKIQPAELGDSAMYLCASSVGWGTGKTHTEAFFGQGTRLTVV.